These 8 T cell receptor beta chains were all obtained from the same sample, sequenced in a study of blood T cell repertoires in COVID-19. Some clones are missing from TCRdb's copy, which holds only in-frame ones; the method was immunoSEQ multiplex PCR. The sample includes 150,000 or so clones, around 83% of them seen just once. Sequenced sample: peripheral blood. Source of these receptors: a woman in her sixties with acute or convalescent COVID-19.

The CDR3 here is CASSHSPQTGNYGYTF. The CDR3 DNA is TGTGCCAGCAGCCATTCTCCTCAGACAGGAAACTATGGCTACACCTTC. The rearrangement uses TRBV4-2 and TRBJ1-2; TRBD1 is a possible D gene (6 bases). V was shortened by 3 bases and J by 2 bases, with 16 bases between the two germline ends. The CDR3 contains 16 residues. CDR1 LGHNA and CDR2 YNFKEQ come from the germline V gene.

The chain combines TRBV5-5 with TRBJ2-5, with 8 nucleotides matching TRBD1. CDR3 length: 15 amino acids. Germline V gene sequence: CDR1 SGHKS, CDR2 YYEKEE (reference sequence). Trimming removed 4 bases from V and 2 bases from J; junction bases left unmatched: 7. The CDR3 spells CASSPLTGDQETQYF. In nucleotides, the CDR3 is TGTGCCAGCAGCCCCTTGACAGGGGATCAAGAGACCCAGTACTTC. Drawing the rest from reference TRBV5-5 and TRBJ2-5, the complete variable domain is DAGVTQSPTHLIKTRGQQVTLRCSPISGHKSVSWYQQVLGQGPQFIFQYYEKEERGRGNFPDRFSARQFPNYSSELNVNALLLGDSALYLCASSPLTGDQETQYFGPGTRLLVL.

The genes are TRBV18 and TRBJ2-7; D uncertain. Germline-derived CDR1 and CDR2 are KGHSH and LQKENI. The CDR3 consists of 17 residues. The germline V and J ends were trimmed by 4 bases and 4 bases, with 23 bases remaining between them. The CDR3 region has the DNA TGTGCCAGCTCACGTACGTTCACAAACCCCGCGACTTACGAGCAGTACTTC. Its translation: CASSRTFTNPATYEQYF.

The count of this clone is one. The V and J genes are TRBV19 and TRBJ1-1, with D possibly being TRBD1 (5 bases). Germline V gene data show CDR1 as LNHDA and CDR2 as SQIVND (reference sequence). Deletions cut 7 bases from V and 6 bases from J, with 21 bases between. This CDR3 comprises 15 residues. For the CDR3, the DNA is TGTGCCAGTATGGGGCGGAATACAGGTAACGCTGAAGCTTTCTTT. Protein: CASMGRNTGNAEAFF.

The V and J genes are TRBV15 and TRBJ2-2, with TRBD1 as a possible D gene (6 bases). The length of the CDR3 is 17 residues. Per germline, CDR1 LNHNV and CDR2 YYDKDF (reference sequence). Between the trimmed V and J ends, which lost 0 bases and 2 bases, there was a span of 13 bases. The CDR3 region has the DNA TGTGCCACCAGCAGAGATCCCGCAGGGGTTAACACCGGGGAGCTGTTTTTT. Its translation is CATSRDPAGVNTGELFF.

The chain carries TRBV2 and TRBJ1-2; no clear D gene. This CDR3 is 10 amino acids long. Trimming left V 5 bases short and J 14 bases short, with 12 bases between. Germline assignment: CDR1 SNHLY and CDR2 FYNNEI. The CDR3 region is CASSLAEKTF. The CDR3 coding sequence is TGTGCCAGCAGTCTCGCGGAGAAAACCTTC.

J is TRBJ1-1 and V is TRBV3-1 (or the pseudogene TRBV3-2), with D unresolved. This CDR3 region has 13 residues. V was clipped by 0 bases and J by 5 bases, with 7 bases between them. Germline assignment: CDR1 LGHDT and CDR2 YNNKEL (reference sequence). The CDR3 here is CASSQEGGTEAFF. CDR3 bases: TGTGCCAGCAGCCAAGAAGGAGGGACTGAAGCTTTCTTT.

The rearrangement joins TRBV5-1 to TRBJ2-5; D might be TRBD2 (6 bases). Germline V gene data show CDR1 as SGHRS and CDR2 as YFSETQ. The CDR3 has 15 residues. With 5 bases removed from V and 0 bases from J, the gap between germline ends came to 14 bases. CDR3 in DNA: TGCGCCAGCAGGGAGGGACCCACGGACCAAGAGACCCAGTACTTC. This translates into CASREGPTDQETQYF.